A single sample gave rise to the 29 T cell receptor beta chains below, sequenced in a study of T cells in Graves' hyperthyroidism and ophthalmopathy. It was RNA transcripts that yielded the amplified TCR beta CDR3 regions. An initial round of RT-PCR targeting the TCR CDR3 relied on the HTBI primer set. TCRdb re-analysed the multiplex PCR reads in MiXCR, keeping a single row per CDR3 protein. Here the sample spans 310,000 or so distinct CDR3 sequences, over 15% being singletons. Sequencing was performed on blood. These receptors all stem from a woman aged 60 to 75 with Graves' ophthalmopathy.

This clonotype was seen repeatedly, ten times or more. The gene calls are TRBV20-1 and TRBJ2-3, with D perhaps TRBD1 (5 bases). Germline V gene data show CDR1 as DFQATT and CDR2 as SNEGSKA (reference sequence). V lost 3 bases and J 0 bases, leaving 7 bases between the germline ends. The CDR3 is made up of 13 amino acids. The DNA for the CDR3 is TGCAGTGCTAGCAGGGCCAGCACAGATACGCAGTATTTT. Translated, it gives CSASRASTDTQYF.

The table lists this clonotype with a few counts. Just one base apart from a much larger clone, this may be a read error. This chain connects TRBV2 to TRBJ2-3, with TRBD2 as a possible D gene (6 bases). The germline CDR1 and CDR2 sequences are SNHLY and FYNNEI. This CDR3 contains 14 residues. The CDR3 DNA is TGTGCCGGCAGCGGGCGCCCGAGCACAGATACGCAGTATTTT. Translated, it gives CAGSGRPSTDTQYF.

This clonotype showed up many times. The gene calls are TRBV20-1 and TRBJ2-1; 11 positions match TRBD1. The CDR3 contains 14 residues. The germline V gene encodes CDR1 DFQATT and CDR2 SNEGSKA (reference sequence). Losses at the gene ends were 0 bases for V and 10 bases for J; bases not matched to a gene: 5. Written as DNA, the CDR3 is TGCAGTGCTAGAGATGGACAGGGGGCGCAGGAGCAGTTCTTC. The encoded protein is CSARDGQGAQEQFF.

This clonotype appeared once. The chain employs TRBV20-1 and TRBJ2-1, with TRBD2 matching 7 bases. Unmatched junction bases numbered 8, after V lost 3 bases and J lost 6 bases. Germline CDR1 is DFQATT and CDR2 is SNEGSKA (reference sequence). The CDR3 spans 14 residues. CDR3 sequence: CSASQLGGVNEQFF. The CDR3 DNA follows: TGCAGTGCTAGTCAGCTGGGAGGGGTCAATGAGCAGTTCTTC.

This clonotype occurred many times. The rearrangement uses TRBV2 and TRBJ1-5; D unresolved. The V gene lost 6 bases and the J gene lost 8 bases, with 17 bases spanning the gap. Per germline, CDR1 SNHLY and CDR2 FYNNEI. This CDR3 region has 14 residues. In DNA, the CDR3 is TGTGCCAGCAGCGCTTTGGGCGCTGAGGAGCCCCAGCATTTT. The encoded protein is CASSALGAEEPQHF.

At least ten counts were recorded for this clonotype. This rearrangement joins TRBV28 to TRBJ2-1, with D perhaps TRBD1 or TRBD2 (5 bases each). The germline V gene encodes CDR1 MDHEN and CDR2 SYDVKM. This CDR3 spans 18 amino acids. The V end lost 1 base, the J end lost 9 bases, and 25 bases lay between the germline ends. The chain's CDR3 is CASSLFRWGPRVGGEQFF. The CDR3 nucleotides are TGTGCCAGCAGTTTATTTCGGTGGGGACCCCGAGTTGGGGGTGAGCAGTTCTTC.

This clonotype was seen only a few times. The CDR3: CASSQSLTGNTIYF. The CDR3 nucleotides are TGTGCCAGCAGCCAAAGTCTAACTGGAAACACCATATATTTT. V and J are TRBV14 and TRBJ1-3; no clear D gene. CDR3 length: 14 residues. The germline V and J ends were trimmed by 2 bases and 2 bases, with 7 bases remaining between them. Germline lookup yields CDR1 SGHDN and CDR2 FVKESK.

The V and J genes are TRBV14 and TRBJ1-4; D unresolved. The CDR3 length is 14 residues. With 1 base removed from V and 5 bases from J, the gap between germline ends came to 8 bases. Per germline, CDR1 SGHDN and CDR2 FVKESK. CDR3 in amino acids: CASSQVLFNEKLFF. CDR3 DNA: TGTGCCAGCAGCCAAGTCTTATTCAATGAAAAACTGTTTTTT.

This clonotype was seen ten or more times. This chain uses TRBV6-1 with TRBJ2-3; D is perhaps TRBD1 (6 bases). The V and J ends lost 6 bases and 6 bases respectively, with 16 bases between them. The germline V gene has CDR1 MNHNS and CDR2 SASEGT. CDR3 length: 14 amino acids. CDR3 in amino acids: CASRIRGSSDTQYF. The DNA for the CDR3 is TGTGCCAGCAGAATCAGGGGTTCCTCGGATACGCAGTATTTT.

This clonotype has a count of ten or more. CDR3 sequence (DNA): TGCAGTGCTAGAGACCTTTGGGAGGACAGGGCTAGCAATCAGCCCCAGCATTTT. It codes for CSARDLWEDRASNQPQHF. The chain couples TRBV20-1 to TRBJ1-5; 8 nucleotides agree with TRBD1. The germline gives CDR1 DFQATT, CDR2 SNEGSKA (reference sequence). The CDR3 totals 18 residues. Unmatched junction bases numbered 10, after V lost 0 bases and J lost 0 bases.

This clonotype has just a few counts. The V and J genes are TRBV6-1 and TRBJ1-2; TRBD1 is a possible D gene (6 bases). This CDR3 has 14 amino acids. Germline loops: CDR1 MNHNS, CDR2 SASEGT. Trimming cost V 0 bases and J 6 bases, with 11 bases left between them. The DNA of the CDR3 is TGTGCCAGCAGTGAAGCGTGGACAGAGAATGGCTACACCTTC. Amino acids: CASSEAWTENGYTF.

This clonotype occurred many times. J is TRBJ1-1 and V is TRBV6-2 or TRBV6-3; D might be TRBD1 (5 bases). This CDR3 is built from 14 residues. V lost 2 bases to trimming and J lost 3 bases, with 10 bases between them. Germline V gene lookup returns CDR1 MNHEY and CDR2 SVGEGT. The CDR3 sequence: CASSYGRGYTEAFF. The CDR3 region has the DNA TGTGCCAGCAGTTACGGAAGGGGTTACACTGAAGCTTTCTTT.

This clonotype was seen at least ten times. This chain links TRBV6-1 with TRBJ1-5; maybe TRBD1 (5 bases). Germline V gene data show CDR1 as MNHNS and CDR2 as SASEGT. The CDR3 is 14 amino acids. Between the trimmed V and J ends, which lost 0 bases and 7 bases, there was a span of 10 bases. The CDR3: CASSEAGTDQPQHF. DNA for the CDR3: TGTGCCAGCAGTGAAGCAGGGACGGACCAGCCCCAGCATTTT.

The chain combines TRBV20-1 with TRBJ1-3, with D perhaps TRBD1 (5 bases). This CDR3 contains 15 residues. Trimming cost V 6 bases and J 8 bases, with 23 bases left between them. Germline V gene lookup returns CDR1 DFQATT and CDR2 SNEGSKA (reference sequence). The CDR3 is CSAPIQLRQYHTIYF. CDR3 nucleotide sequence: TGCAGTGCCCCCATTCAACTTAGACAGTACCACACCATATATTTT.

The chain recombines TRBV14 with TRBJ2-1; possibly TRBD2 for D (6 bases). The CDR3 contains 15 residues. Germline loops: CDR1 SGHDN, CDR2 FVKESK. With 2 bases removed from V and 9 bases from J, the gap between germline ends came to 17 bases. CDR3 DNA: TGTGCCAGCAGCCAACAGCGGGCCATTAGGGGTGAGCAGTTCTTC. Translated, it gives CASSQQRAIRGEQFF.

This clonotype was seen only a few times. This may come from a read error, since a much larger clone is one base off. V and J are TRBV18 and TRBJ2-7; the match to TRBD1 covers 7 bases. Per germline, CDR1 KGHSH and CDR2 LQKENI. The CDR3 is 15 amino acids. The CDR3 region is CASSPPNRGSYGQYF. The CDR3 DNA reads TGTGCCAGCTCACCACCGAACAGGGGCTCCTACGGGCAGTACTTC.

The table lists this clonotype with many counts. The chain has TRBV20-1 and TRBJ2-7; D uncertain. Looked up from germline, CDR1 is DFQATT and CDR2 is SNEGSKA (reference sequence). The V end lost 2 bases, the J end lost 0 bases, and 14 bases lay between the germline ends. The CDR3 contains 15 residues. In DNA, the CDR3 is TGCAGTGCTAGATCGAGTAAGGTCTCCTCCTACGAGCAGTACTTC. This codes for CSARSSKVSSYEQYF.

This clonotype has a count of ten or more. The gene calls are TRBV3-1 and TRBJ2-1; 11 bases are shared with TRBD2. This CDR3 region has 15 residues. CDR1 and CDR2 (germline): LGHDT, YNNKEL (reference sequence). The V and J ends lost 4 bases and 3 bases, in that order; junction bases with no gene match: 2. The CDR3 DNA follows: TGTGCCAGCAGCCCTAGCGGGGGGTTCTACAATGAGCAGTTCTTC. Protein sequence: CASSPSGGFYNEQFF.

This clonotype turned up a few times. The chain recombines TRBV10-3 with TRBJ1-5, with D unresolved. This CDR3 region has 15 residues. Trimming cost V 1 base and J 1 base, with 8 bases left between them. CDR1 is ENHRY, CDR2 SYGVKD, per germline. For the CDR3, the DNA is TGTGCCATCAGTGAGTGGGGTGGGAGCAATCAGCCCCAGCATTTT. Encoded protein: CAISEWGGSNQPQHF.

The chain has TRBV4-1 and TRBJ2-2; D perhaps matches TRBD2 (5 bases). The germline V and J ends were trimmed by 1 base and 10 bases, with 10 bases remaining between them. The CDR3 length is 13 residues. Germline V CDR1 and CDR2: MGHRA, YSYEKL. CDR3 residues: CASSQVGLAELFF. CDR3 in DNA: TGCGCCAGCAGCCAAGTAGGGCTAGCGGAGCTGTTTTTT.

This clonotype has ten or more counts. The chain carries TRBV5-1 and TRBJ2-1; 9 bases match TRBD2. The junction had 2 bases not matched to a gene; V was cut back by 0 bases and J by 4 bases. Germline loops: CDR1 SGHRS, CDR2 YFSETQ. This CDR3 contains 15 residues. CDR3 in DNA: TGCGCCAGCAGCTTGGCTCTAGCGGGGTACAATGAGCAGTTCTTC. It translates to CASSLALAGYNEQFF.

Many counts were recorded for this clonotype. This chain's CDR3 is CASSLGAGKTGGLAFF. CDR3 sequence (DNA): TGTGCCAGCAGCTTAGGAGCCGGCAAAACAGGGGGCCTAGCTTTCTTT. V and J are TRBV11-2 and TRBJ1-1; 9 bases match TRBD1. Germline V CDR1 and CDR2: SGHAT, FQNNGV. CDR3 size: 16 residues. The junction had 13 bases not matched to a gene; V was cut back by 1 base and J by 10 bases. Full variable domain (missing parts from reference TRBV11-2 and TRBJ1-1): EAGVAQSPRYKIIEKRQSVAFWCNPISGHATLYWYQQILGQGPKLLIQFQNNGVVDDSQLPKDRFSAERLKGVDSTLKIQPAKLEDSAVYLCASSLGAGKTGGLAFFGQGTRLTVV.

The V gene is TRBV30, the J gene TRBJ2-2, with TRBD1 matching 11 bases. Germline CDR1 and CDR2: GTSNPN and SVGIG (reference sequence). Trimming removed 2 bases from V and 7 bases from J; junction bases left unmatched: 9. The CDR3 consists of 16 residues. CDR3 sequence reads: CAWSSGTGGVVGELFF. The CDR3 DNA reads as TGTGCCTGGAGTTCCGGGACAGGGGGTGTAGTCGGGGAGCTGTTTTTT.

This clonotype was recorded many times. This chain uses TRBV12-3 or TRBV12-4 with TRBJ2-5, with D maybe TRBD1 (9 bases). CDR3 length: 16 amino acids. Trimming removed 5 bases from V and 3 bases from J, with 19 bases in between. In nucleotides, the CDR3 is TGTGCCAGCAGTCGGGGGGGACAGGGACTCAAAGAGACCCAGTACTTC. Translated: CASSRGGQGLKETQYF.

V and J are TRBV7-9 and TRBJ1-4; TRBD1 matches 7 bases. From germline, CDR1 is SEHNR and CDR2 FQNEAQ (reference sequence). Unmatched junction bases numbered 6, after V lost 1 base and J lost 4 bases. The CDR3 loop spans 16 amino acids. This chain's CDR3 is CASSLGRGLLNEKLFF. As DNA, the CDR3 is TGTGCCAGCAGCTTAGGGAGGGGGCTACTTAATGAAAAACTGTTTTTT.

CDR3 sequence reads: CASDRDKHQPQHF. The CDR3 nucleotides read TGTGCCAGTGACCGGGACAAGCATCAGCCCCAGCATTTT. This chain joins TRBV19 and TRBJ1-5, with D perhaps matching TRBD1 (6 bases). V was trimmed by 8 bases and J by 5 bases, leaving 13 bases between them. Germline CDR1 and CDR2: LNHDA and SQIVND (reference sequence). CDR3 length equals 13 residues. The whole variable domain, remainder taken from reference TRBV19 and TRBJ1-5, is DGGITQSPKYLFRKEGQNVTLSCEQNLNHDAMYWYRQDPGQGLRLIYYSQIVNDFQKGDIAEGYSVSREKKESFPLTVTSAQKNPTAFYLCASDRDKHQPQHFGDGTRLSIL.

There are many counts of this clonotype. The CDR3 DNA is TGTGCCAGCAGTTCCCAGGACAGGGAAAATGAGCAGTTCTTC. Protein sequence: CASSSQDRENEQFF. V is TRBV28 and J is TRBJ2-1; 8 bases match TRBD1. Germline loops: CDR1 MDHEN, CDR2 SYDVKM. The CDR3 has 14 amino acids. V shed 4 bases, J shed 7 bases, and the junction held 6 bases outside the gene matches.

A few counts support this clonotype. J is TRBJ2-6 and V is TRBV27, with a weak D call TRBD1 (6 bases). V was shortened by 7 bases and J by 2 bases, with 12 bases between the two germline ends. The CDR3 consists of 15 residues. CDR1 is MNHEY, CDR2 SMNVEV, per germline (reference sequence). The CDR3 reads CASKQGITGANVLTF. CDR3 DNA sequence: TGTGCCAGCAAACAGGGAATCACTGGGGCCAACGTCCTGACTTTC.

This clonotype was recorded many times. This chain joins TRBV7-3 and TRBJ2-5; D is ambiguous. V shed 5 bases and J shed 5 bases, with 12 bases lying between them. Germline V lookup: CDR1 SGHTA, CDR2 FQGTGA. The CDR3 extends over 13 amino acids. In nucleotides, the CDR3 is TGTGCCAGCAGCCCCATGGACGGGGAGACCCAGTACTTC. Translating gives CASSPMDGETQYF.